Listed below are T cell receptor beta chains from one sample, sequenced in a study of shared clonotypes between healthy human individuals. The repertoire was sequenced with immunoSEQ multiplex PCR; TCRdb's copy has only in-frame clones and lacks some. The table includes over 850,000 clones, about four fifths detected once. Sequencing input: memory CD4+ T cells from PBMCs. The source of these receptors is a man between 18 and 35 years old in good health. Some clones in this sample may be carry-over from other donors' samples. CDR3s include the opening cysteine and the closing phenylalanine or tryptophan. D genes are given only for firm matches. Rows may omit the clone size; those that give it use once, few, many or a size class.

TRBV27	TRBJ2-5	.	TRBD1	TGTGCCAGCAGTTCGACAGGGGGCAGGGAGACCCAGTACTTC	CASSSTGGRETQYF
TRBV7-2	TRBJ2-5	.	.	TGTGCCAGCAGATCCGGGTTACAAGAGACCCAGTACTTC	CASRSGLQETQYF
TRBV10-3	TRBJ1-4	.	.	TGTGCCTCAGCCAGTGGGACAATTGAAGGAAAACTGTTTTTT	CASASGTIEGKLFF
TRBV6-6	TRBJ2-3	.	.	TGTGCCAGCAGTTACGTCCAGGGTGGGGCAGATACGCAGTATTTT	CASSYVQGGADTQYF
TRBV28	TRBJ2-3	.	TRBD1	TGTGCCAGCAGTGTAACAGGGGGCGCTGATACAGATACGCAGTATTTT	CASSVTGGADTDTQYF
TRBV19	TRBJ2-7	.	.	TGTGCCAGTAGTCATCGCCGGGGGTCCTACGAGCAGTACTTC	CASSHRRGSYEQYF
TRBV15	TRBJ1-1	few	.	TGTGCCACCAGCGGCTGGGGAGGGAACACTGAAGCTTTCTTT	CATSGWGGNTEAFF
TRBV5-6	TRBJ2-2	.	.	TGTGCCAGCAGCCGGAGGGGAGGCACCGGGGAGCTGTTTTTT	CASSRRGGTGELFF
TRBV7-9	TRBJ2-7	.	.	TGTGCCAGCAGCTTGGGGGTTGAGCGGGCCTCCTACGAGCAGTACTTC	CASSLGVERASYEQYF
TRBV28	TRBJ1-4	.	TRBD1	TGTGCCGGCATGGCCGGGACAGGGCGTACAACTAATGAAAAACTGTTTTTT	CAGMAGTGRTTNEKLFF
TRBV10-1	TRBJ2-7	once	.	TGCGCCAGCAGTGAATCGGTCGACGAGCAGTACTTC	CASSESVDEQYF
TRBV7-8	TRBJ1-5	few	TRBD1	TGTGCCAGCAGCTTAGCGCGAGGACAGGGAGGCCAGCCCCAGCATTTT	CASSLARGQGGQPQHF
TRBV6-1	TRBJ1-2	.	TRBD1	TGTGCCAGCAGTGTGAGTAACGTGGAGGGGGCCCTTAGTCCCTATGGCTACACCTTC	CASSVSNVEGALSPYGYTF
TRBV14	TRBJ2-3	.	.	TGTGCCAGCAGCCAAAGGCCCTCAGATACGCAGTATTTT	CASSQRPSDTQYF
TRBV11-2	TRBJ1-2	.	TRBD1	TGTGCCAGCAGCTTAGTCAGGGGGCATGGCTACACCTTC	CASSLVRGHGYTF
TRBV5-1	TRBJ2-1	.	TRBD2	TGCGCCAGCAGCTACAAAGCGGGAGATGGGAATGAGCAGTTCTTC	CASSYKAGDGNEQFF
TRBV15	TRBJ2-1	.	.	TGTGCCACCAGCTGGATGGGCGCCCTCTCCTACAATGAGCAGTTCTTC	CATSWMGALSYNEQFF
TRBV7-8	TRBJ2-5	.	.	TGTGCCAGCAGCTTCGCGCCCGGGGAGACCCAGTACTTC	CASSFAPGETQYF
TRBV7-2	TRBJ2-5	.	TRBD1	TGTGCCAGCAGCCGGGACAGGGAGCAGACCCAGTACTTC	CASSRDREQTQYF
TRBV6-6	TRBJ2-5	.	TRBD1	TGTGCCAGCACTCGGGACAGCCGGCTCCAAGAGACCCAGTACTTC	CASTRDSRLQETQYF
TRBV19	TRBJ2-7	.	TRBD2	TGTGCCAGTAGTATTCGACTAGCGGGAGGGTACGAGCAGTACTTC	CASSIRLAGGYEQYF
TRBV5-6	TRBJ2-2	.	.	TGTGCCAGCAGCTTCGGGGAATCTACCGGGGAGCTGTTTTTT	CASSFGESTGELFF
TRBV7-8	TRBJ1-5	few	TRBD1	TGTGCCAGCCGATTGCGGGGGGGACAGGGGATTTATAGCAATCAGCCCCAGCATTTT	CASRLRGGQGIYSNQPQHF
TRBV9	TRBJ2-7	.	.	TGTGCCAGCAGCGTGGACACGGGCTTTCCCTACGAGCAGTACTTC	CASSVDTGFPYEQYF
TRBV28	TRBJ1-5	.	TRBD1	TGTGCCAGCAGTTTATCAGGGGGGGATCAGCCCCAGCATTTT	CASSLSGGDQPQHF
TRBV11-3	TRBJ2-1	once	.	TGTGCCAGCAGCCTGTCGGATAGGAATGAGCAGTTCTTC	CASSLSDRNEQFF
TRBV18	TRBJ1-1	.	.	TGTGCCAGCTCACCACCGTCAAGGGTTTGGACTGAAGCTTTCTTT	CASSPPSRVWTEAFF
TRBV5-6	TRBJ2-3	.	TRBD2	TGTGCCAGCAGCGCGGGAGGACTGGGAAGCACAGATACGCAGTATTTT	CASSAGGLGSTDTQYF
TRBV7-9	TRBJ2-5	few	.	TGTGCCAGCAGCCCTGGTAGCGGACCTATGGGAGAGACCCAGTACTTC	CASSPGSGPMGETQYF
TRBV7-6	TRBJ2-5	once	.	TGTGCCAGCAGCCCTAACCGGCAGGAGACCCAGTACTTC	CASSPNRQETQYF
TRBV14	TRBJ2-1	.	.	TGTGCCAGCAGCCAAGATTGGCGGCGTGAGCAGTTCTTC	CASSQDWRREQFF